These 11 T cell receptor beta chains originate from one sample sequenced in a study of CD8 T cells in Susac syndrome. Reverse transcription of about 0.5 to 1 ug RNA was carried out with random hexamers. TCRdb re-called the immunoSEQ multiplex PCR reads with MiXCR, one entry per CDR3 protein. The table records approximately 170,000 distinct CDR3 sequences, approximately 94% of them present only once. The specimen was CD4+ T cells from PBMCs. These TCRs come from a human donor with multiple sclerosis.

The chain links TRBV18 to TRBJ2-5; D is unclear. Trimming removed 2 bases from V and 4 bases from J, with 8 bases in between. This CDR3 is 13 amino acids long. The germline V gene encodes CDR1 KGHSH and CDR2 LQKENI. CDR3 residues: CASSPGSRETQYF. The CDR3 nucleotides read TGTGCCAGCTCACCAGGCAGTCGAGAGACCCAGTACTTC. Full variable domain (rest looked up from reference TRBV18 and TRBJ2-5): NAGVMQNPRHLVRRRGQEARLRCSPMKGHSHVYWYRQLPEEGLKFMVYLQKENIIDESGMPKERFSAEFPKEGPSILRIQQVVRGDSAAYFCASSPGSRETQYFGPGTRLLVL.

The V call is TRBV5-6, the J call TRBJ2-7; TRBD2 is a possible D gene (5 bases). This CDR3 is built from 14 residues. Trimming took off 7 bases at V and 1 base at J, with 15 bases between the two ends. Germline V gene data show CDR1 as SGHDT and CDR2 as YYEEEE. The DNA for the CDR3 is TGTGCCAGCGGCCGGACTTTAGGGTCCTACGAGCAGTACTTC. Encoded protein: CASGRTLGSYEQYF.

The V gene is TRBV7-9, the J gene TRBJ2-2; possibly TRBD1 for D (5 bases). Looked up from germline, CDR1 is SEHNR and CDR2 is FQNEAQ (reference sequence). V gave up 10 bases and J gave up 6 bases, with 9 bases separating them. This CDR3 has 11 amino acids. In DNA form, the CDR3 reads TGTGCCATCGAACAGGCCGGGGAGCTGTTTTTT. Translating it yields CAIEQAGELFF.

V gene TRBV5-1 combines with J gene TRBJ2-6, with 8 bases lining up with TRBD2. Germline assignment: CDR1 SGHRS and CDR2 YFSETQ. V trimming: 3 bases; J trimming: 2 bases; junction bases outside the gene matches: 4. The CDR3 is 16 residues long. CDR3 nucleotide sequence: TGCGCCAGCAGCTCCCGGGGGGGGACTGGGGCCAACGTCCTGACTTTC. This encodes CASSSRGGTGANVLTF.

In this sample, this clonotype turned up once. The rearrangement links TRBV29-1 to TRBJ2-7; D is undetermined. Trimming took 4 bases from V and 7 from J, leaving 20 bases between them. Germline V CDR1 and CDR2: SQVTM, ANQGSEA. The CDR3 totals 14 residues. CDR3 sequence (DNA): TGCAGCGTTGGGCAGGATTTCGATTTAAGGGAGCAGTACTTC. Amino acids: CSVGQDFDLREQYF.

This clonotype was observed a single time. The chain employs TRBV6-1 and TRBJ2-4; 11 positions match TRBD2. The germline CDR1 and CDR2 sequences are MNHNS and SASEGT. Germline trimming cut 6 bases from V and 0 bases from J; bases unmatched to any gene: 13. The CDR3 is 19 residues long. CDR3 protein: CASRGGLAGLLLAKNIQYF. The CDR3 DNA reads TGTGCCAGCAGGGGCGGACTAGCGGGTCTCCTTTTAGCCAAAAACATTCAGTACTTC.

This chain links TRBV12-3 or TRBV12-4 with TRBJ1-2, with TRBD1 matching 7 bases. V lost 5 bases, J lost 8 bases, and 17 bases stayed unmatched. This CDR3 comprises 16 residues. CDR3 sequence reads: CASSPAGTAPKRGYTF. CDR3 in DNA: TGTGCCAGCAGTCCAGCCGGGACAGCCCCCAAAAGGGGCTACACCTTC.

This clonotype was picked up one time. The genes are TRBV12-3 or TRBV12-4 and TRBJ1-1; 12 nucleotides align to TRBD1. The CDR3 has 14 amino acids. Unmatched junction bases numbered 3, after V lost 3 bases and J lost 7 bases. The CDR3 reads CASSLGQGADEAFF. The CDR3 coding sequence is TGTGCCAGCAGTTTGGGACAGGGGGCCGATGAAGCTTTCTTT.

This sequence joins TRBV30 and TRBJ1-1, with 10 bases matching TRBD1. CDR1 and CDR2 (germline): GTSNPN, SVGIG (reference sequence). V shed 1 base, J shed 0 bases, and the junction held 17 bases outside the gene matches. CDR3 size: 20 residues. The CDR3: CAWSGQGARSWRGMNTEAFF. The CDR3 DNA sequence: TGTGCCTGGAGTGGACAGGGGGCTCGAAGTTGGAGGGGGATGAACACTGAAGCTTTCTTT.

This clonotype was detected only once. This chain joins TRBV7-2 and TRBJ2-5; TRBD2 might be the D (5 bases). Germline lookup yields CDR1 SGHTA and CDR2 FQGNSA. V lost 4 bases to trimming and J lost 2 bases, with 8 bases between them. CDR3 length equals 13 residues. The DNA of the CDR3 is TGTGCCAGCAGCTACGGGGTACAAGAGACCCAGTACTTC. Amino acids: CASSYGVQETQYF.

This clonotype was counted once. The gene calls are TRBV7-9 and TRBJ2-7; no clear D. This CDR3 has 14 amino acids. Germline CDR1 and CDR2: SEHNR and FQNEAQ (reference sequence). With 2 bases removed from V and 0 bases from J, the gap between germline ends came to 8 bases. The chain's CDR3 is CASSLIGGSYEQYF. The CDR3 coding sequence is TGTGCCAGCAGCTTAATCGGCGGCTCCTACGAGCAGTACTTC.